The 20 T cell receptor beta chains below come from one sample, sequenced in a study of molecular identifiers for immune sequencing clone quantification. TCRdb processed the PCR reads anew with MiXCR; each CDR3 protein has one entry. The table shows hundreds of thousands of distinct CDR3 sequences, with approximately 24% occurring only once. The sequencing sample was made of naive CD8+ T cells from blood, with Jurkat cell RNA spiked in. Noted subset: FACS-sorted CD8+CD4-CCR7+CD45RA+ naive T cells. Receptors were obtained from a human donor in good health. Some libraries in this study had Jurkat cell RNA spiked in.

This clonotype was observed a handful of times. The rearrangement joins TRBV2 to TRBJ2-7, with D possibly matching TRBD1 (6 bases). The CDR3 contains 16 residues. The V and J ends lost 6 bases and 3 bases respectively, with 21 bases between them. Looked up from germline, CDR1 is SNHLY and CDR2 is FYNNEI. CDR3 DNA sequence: TGTGCCAGCAGCAAACACCCCCGGGACACTCTCTACGAGCAGTACTTC. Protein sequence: CASSKHPRDTLYEQYF.

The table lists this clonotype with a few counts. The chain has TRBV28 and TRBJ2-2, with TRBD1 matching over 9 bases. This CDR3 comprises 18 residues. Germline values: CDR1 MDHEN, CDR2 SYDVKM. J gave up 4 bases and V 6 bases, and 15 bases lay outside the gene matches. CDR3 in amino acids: CASSLIGPGTGFTGELFF. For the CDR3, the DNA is TGTGCCAGCAGCCTCATAGGACCCGGGACAGGGTTCACCGGGGAGCTGTTTTTT.

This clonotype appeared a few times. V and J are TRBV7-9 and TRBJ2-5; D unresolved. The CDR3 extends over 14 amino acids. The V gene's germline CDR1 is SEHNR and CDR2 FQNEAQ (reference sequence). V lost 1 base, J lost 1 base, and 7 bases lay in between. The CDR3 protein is CASSLVLTQETQYF. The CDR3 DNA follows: TGTGCCAGCAGCTTAGTTTTAACCCAAGAGACCCAGTACTTC.

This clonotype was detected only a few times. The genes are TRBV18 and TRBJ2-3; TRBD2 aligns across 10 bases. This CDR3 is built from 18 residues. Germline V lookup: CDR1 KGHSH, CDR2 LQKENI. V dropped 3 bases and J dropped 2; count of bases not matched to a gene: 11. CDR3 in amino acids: CASSPTPASGRDTDTQYF. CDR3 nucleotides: TGTGCCAGCTCACCTACGCCTGCAAGCGGGAGGGACACAGATACGCAGTATTTT.

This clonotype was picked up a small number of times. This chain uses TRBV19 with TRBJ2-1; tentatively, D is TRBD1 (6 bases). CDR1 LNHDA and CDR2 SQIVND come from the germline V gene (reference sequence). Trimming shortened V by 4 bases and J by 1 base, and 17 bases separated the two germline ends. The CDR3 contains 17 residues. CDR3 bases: TGTGCCAGTAGTACTTCAGACAGGTACATTTCCTACAATGAGCAGTTCTTC. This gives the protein CASSTSDRYISYNEQFF.

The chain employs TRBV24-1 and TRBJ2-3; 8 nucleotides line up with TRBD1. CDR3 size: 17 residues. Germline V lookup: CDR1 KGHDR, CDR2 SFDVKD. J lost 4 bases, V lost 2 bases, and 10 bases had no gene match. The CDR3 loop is CATSDSPGQVTSDTQYF. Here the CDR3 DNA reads TGTGCCACCAGTGATTCTCCGGGACAGGTAACCTCAGATACGCAGTATTTT.

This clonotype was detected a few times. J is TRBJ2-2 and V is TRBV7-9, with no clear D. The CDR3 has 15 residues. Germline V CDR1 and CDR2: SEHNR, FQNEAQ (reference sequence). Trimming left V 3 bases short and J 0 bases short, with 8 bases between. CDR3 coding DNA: TGTGCCAGCAGCTTTCCAGGAACGAACACCGGGGAGCTGTTTTTT. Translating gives CASSFPGTNTGELFF.

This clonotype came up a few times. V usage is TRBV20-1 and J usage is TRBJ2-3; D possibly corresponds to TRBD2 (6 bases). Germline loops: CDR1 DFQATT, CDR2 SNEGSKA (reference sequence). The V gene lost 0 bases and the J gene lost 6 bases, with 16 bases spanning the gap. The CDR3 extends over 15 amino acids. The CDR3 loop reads CSARDLKLAPDTQYF. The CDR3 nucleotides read TGCAGTGCTAGAGATCTCAAACTAGCTCCTGATACGCAGTATTTT.

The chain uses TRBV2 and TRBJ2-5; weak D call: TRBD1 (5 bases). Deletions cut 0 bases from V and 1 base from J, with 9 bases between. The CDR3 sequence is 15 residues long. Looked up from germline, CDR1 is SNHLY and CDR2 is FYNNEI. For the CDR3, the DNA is TGTGCCAGCAGTGAAGCGTGGACAACCCAAGAGACCCAGTACTTC. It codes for CASSEAWTTQETQYF.

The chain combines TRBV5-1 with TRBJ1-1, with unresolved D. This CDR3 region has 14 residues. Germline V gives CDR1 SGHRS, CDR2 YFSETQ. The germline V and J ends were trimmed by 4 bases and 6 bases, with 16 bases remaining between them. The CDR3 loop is CASSPIFGEPEAFF. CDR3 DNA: TGCGCCAGCAGCCCCATTTTCGGGGAGCCTGAAGCTTTCTTT.

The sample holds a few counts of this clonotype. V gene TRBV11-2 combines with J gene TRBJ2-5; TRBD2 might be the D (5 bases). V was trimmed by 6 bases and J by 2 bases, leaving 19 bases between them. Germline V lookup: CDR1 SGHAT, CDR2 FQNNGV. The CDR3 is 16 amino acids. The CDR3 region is CASRLSRRNVQETQYF. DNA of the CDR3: TGTGCCAGCAGGTTATCCCGGAGGAACGTACAAGAGACCCAGTACTTC.

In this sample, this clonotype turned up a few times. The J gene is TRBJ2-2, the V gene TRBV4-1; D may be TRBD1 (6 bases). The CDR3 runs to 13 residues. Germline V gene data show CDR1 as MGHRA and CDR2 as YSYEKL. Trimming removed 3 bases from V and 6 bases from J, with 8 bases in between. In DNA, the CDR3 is TGCGCCAGCAGCCATCCAGGGGCCGGGGAGCTGTTTTTT. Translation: CASSHPGAGELFF.

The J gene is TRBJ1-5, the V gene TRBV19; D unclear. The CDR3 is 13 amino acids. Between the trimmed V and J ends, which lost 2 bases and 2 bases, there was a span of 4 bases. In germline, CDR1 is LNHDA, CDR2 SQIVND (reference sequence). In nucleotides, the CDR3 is TGTGCCAGTAGTATAATGGGCAATCAGCCCCAGCATTTT. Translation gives CASSIMGNQPQHF.

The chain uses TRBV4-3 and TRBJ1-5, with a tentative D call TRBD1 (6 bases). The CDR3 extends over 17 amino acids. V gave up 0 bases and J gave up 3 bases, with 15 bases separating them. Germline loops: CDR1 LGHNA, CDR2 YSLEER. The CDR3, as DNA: TGCGCCAGCAGCCAAGAAAGTATGGACAGTTCCAATCAGCCCCAGCATTTT. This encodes CASSQESMDSSNQPQHF.

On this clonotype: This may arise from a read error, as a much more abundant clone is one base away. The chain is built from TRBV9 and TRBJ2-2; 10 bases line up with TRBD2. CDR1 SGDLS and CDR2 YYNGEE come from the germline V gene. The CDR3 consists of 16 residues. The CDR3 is CASGVVLAGDTGELFF. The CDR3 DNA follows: TGTGCCAGCGGCGTAGTCCTAGCGGGAGACACCGGGGAGCTGTTTTTT.

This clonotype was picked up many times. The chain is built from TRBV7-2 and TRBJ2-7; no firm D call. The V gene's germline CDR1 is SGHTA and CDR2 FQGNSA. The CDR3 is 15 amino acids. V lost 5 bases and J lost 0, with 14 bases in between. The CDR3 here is CASSRKDGYSYEQYF. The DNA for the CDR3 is TGTGCCAGCAGCCGCAAGGACGGGTACTCCTACGAGCAGTACTTC.

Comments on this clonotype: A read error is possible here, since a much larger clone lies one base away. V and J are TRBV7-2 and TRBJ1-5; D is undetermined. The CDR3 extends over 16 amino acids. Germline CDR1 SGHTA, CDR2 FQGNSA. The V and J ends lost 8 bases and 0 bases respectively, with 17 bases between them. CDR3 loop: CASRSVASDSNQPQHF. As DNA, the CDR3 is TGTGCCAGCCGCTCCGTTGCATCAGATAGCAATCAGCCCCAGCATTTT.

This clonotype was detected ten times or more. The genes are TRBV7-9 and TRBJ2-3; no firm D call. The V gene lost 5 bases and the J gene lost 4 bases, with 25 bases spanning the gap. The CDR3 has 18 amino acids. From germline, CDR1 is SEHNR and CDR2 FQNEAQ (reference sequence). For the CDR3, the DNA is TGTGCCAGCAGCCCCGTTGTCTTCTCGGCTAGTCTTCCAGATACGCAGTATTTT. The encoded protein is CASSPVVFSASLPDTQYF. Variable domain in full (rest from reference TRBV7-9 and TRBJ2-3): DTGVSQNPRHKITKRGQNVTFRCDPISEHNRLYWYRQTLGQGPEFLTYFQNEAQLEKSRLLSDRFSAERPKGSFSTLEIQRTEQGDSAMYLCASSPVVFSASLPDTQYFGPGTRLTVL.

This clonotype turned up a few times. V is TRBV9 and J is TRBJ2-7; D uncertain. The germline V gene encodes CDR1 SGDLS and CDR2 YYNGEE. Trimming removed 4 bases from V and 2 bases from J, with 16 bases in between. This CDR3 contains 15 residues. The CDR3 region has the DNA TGTGCCAGCAGCCCCCGCCCGTCATCCCCCTACGAGCAGTACTTC. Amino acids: CASSPRPSSPYEQYF. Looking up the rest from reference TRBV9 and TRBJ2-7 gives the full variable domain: DSGVTQTPKHLITATGQRVTLRCSPRSGDLSVYWYQQSLDQGLQFLIQYYNGEERAKGNILERFSAQQFPDLHSELNLSSLELGDSALYFCASSPRPSSPYEQYFGPGTRLTVT.

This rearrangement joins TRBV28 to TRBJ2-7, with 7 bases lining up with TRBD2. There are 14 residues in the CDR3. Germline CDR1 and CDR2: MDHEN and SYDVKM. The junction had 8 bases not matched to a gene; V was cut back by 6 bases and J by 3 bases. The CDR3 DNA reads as TGTGCCAGCAGGGGGACTAACCAGATCTACGAGCAGTACTTC. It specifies CASRGTNQIYEQYF.